The clone carrying this TCR beta chain was counted a few times. Its antigen is unknown. One end of the junction does not line up with germline, which may come from a read error. This sample was taken from a study of T cells after yellow fever vaccination. General observations from the study: A limited proportion of clonotypes was detected within both the CD4 and CD8 compartments.

CDR3 length equals 18 residues. The germline V gene encodes CDR1 LGHDT and CDR2 YNNKEL (reference sequence). TCRdb ran MiXCR on the 5' RACE reads and lists one entry per CDR3 protein. In the table there are about 260,000 distinct CDR3 sequences, 10% to 15% of which are singletons. Material: CD4+ T cells sorted from PBMCs, obtained 45 days after the yellow fever booster vaccination. This sequence originates from a man aged 30 to 39 who received the YFV17D yellow fever vaccine. V is TRBV3-1 and J is TRBJ2-3, with 11 bases aligning to TRBD2. The CDR3 here is CACSPTRLAGKMADTQYF. The CDR3 DNA sequence: TGTGCCTGCAGTCCGACAAGACTAGCGGGAAAGATGGCAGATACGCAGTATTTT.